The rows below give T cell receptor beta chains drawn from one sample of a study of cytomegalovirus exposure and HLA in healthy donors. The method was immunoSEQ multiplex PCR; TCRdb's version includes in-frame clones alone and lacks a portion of them. Among just under 75,000 clones, 90% to 95% were seen once, and the ten largest hold under 4%. The sequenced sample was PBMCs. The origin of the receptors is a woman aged 18-29 years in good health and CMV-seropositive. CDR3s include the opening cysteine and the closing phenylalanine or tryptophan. A D gene is named only where the DNA matches it firmly. Clone sizes are given selectively: once, few, many, or a class where the clone is expanded.

>TRBV2|TRBJ1-2|.|.
TGTGCCAGCAGTGATCGTTCCCCAGGGACACATTCTAACTATGGCTACACCTTC
CASSDRSPGTHSNYGYTF
>TRBV2|TRBJ2-3|.|.
TGTGCCAGCAACCTCCAGACAGGCCGGAGATCAGTCTCGCAGTATTTT
CASNLQTGRRSVSQYF
>TRBV10-2|TRBJ2-7|TRBD2|.
TGCGCCAGCAGTCCGGGACTAGCGGGAGAATTGCCCCACGAGCAGTACTTC
CASSPGLAGELPHEQYF
>TRBV28|TRBJ2-1|.|.
TGTGCCAGCAGTTTCAGAACCTTCGGGGCGGGGTACTACAATGAGCAGTTCTTC
CASSFRTFGAGYYNEQFF
>TRBV6-5|TRBJ1-6|TRBD1|.
TGTGCCAGCAGTAAATACAGGGGATGGAATTCACCCCTCCACTTT
CASSKYRGWNSPLHF
>TRBV5-1|TRBJ2-7|TRBD1|.
TGCGCCAGCAGCTTCGTGACAGGGGGGTCATACGAGCAGTACTTC
CASSFVTGGSYEQYF
>TRBV28|TRBJ2-3|TRBD1|.
TGTGCCAGCAAGGGGGCATGGGCCACAGATACGCAGTATTTT
CASKGAWATDTQYF
>TRBV6-1|TRBJ1-2|.|.
TGTGCCAGCAGTGAAAGGCGGGGGACTAACTATGGCTACACCTTC
CASSERRGTNYGYTF
>TRBV9|TRBJ1-2|TRBD1|.
TGTGCCAGCAGCGCCGGGACAGGGGTTCCCTATGGCTACACCTTC
CASSAGTGVPYGYTF
>TRBV4-1|TRBJ2-7|TRBD1|once
TGCGCCAGCAGCCAAGACGACAGGGGGCGAAACGAGCAGTACTTC
CASSQDDRGRNEQYF
>TRBV6-5|TRBJ2-7|TRBD2|.
TGTGCCAGCAGCCTAGGACTAGCGGGACTAAACGAGCAGTACTTC
CASSLGLAGLNEQYF
>TRBV7-9|TRBJ1-6|TRBD1|.
TGTGCCAGCAGCACGGACAGGGGTTATTCACCCCTCCACTTT
CASSTDRGYSPLHF
>TRBV2|TRBJ1-2|.|once
TGTGCCAGCAGTACCATGACAGGAGACTATGGCTACACCTTC
CASSTMTGDYGYTF
>TRBV29-1|TRBJ2-3|.|.
TGCAGCGCTGAAGGGGGAAGGGGCGCAGATACGCAGTATTTT
CSAEGGRGADTQYF
>TRBV28|TRBJ2-7|TRBD2|.
TGTGCCAGCAGTATGACAGCGGGGGGGAAGGACGAGCAGTACTTC
CASSMTAGGKDEQYF
>TRBV6-6|TRBJ2-1|.|.
TGTGCCAGCAGTTCACTAGGGAAAGGGAGCAATGAGCAGTTCTTC
CASSSLGKGSNEQFF
>TRBV6-1|TRBJ1-5|.|.
TGTGCCAGCAGTGAAGTCAGGATTAGCAATCAGCCCCAGCATTTT
CASSEVRISNQPQHF
>TRBV5-1|TRBJ1-2|TRBD1|.
TGCGCCAGCAGCTCGACAGGGGCCAAGTATGGCTACACCTTC
CASSSTGAKYGYTF
>TRBV4-1|TRBJ1-1|TRBD1|.
TGCGCCAGCAGCCAAGGGGGACCGGGACAGATTATGAACACTGAAGCTTTCTTT
CASSQGGPGQIMNTEAFF
>TRBV15|TRBJ1-5|.|.
TGTGCCACCAGCAGAGACAAACAGGGACGGAATCAGCCCCAGCATTTT
CATSRDKQGRNQPQHF
>TRBV19|TRBJ1-5|.|.
TGTGCCAGTAGCGGCAGGACTAGGAGCAATCAGCCCCAGCATTTT
CASSGRTRSNQPQHF
>TRBV28|TRBJ1-2|.|.
TGTGCCAGCAGTTCTACCACATGGGGCGCGTATGGCTACACCTTC
CASSSTTWGAYGYTF
>TRBV6-6|TRBJ2-6|.|once
TGTGCCAGCAGTCTAGACCGCACTGGGGCCAACGTCCTGACTTTC
CASSLDRTGANVLTF
>TRBV2|TRBJ1-5|.|.
TGTGCCAGCAGTGACTCAGGGCGAGGACAGCCCCAGCATTTT
CASSDSGRGQPQHF
>TRBV28|TRBJ1-4|.|.
TGTGCCAGCAGTTTTGGGGGGAGTCCCGAAAAACTGTTTTTT
CASSFGGSPEKLFF
>TRBV6-5|TRBJ1-1|.|.
TGTGCCAGCAGTTACCATTTAGGGGTAAATGATGAAGCTTTCTTT
CASSYHLGVNDEAFF